Detailed here is one T cell receptor (beta chain). As yet, its antigen is unknown. This record comes from a study of shared clonotypes between healthy human individuals. Study-level points and caveats: Across subsets, estimated richness was generally greater for naive than for memory populations.

Naive CD8 cells were CD45RO-negative, positively selected for CCR7, excluding terminally differentiated effector memory CD45RA+ cells. Trimming stripped 4 bases from V and 4 bases from J, with 6 bases between. This CDR3 region has 12 residues. From germline, CDR1 is SEHNR and CDR2 FQNEAQ (reference sequence). Clones were sequenced by immunoSEQ multiplex PCR, and TCRdb holds only the in-frame ones, with some missing. In the table there are under 850,000 clones, 90% to 95% of which are singletons. This receptor was identified in a man aged 25-40 years in good health. Material: naive CD8+ T cells sorted from blood. The chain links TRBV7-9 to TRBJ2-3, with D perhaps TRBD2 (6 bases). The CDR3 loop reads CASSSGADTQYF. The CDR3 nucleotides are TGTGCCAGCAGCTCGGGGGCAGATACGCAGTATTTT.